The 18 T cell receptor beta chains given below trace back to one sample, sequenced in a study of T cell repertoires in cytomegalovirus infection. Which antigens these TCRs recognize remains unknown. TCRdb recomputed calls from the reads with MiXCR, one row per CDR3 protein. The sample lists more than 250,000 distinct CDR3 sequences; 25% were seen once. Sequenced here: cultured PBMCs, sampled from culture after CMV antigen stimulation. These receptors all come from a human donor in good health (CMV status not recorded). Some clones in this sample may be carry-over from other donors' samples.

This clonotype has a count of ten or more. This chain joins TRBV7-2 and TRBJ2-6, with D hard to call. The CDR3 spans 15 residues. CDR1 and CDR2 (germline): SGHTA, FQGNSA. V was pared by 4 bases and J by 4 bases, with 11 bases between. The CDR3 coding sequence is TGTGCCAGCAGCTCTGTAAAGGCCGGGGCCAACGTCCTGACTTTC. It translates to CASSSVKAGANVLTF.

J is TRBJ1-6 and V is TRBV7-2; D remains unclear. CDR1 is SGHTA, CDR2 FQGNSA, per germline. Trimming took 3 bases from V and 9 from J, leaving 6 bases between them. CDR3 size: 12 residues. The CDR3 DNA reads TGTGCCAGCAGCTTTCAGAGTTCACCCCTCCACTTT. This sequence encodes CASSFQSSPLHF. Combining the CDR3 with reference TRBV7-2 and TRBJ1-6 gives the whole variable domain GAGVSQSPSNKVTEKGKDVELRCDPISGHTALYWYRQSLGQGLEFLIYFQGNSAPDKSGLPSDRFSAERTGGSVSTLTIQRTQQEDSAVYLCASSFQSSPLHFGNGTRLTVT.

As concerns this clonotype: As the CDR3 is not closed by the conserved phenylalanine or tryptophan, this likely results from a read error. This chain's CDR3 is CASSPRTSGSNEQFV. In DNA, the CDR3 is TGTGCCAGTAGCCCACGGACTAGCGGGAGTAATGAGCAGTTCGTC. The V call is TRBV19, the J call TRBJ2-1; 13 bases line up with TRBD2. The length of the CDR3 is 15 residues. Germline values: CDR1 LNHDA, CDR2 SQIVND (reference sequence). V dropped 6 bases and J dropped 7; count of bases not matched to a gene: 6.

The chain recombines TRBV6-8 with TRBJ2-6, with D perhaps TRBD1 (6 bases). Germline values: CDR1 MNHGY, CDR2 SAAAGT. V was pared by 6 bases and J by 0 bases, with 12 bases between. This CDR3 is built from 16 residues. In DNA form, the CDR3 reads TGTGCCAGCAGCAGACCGGGACACTCTGGGGCCAACGTCCTGACTTTC. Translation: CASSRPGHSGANVLTF.

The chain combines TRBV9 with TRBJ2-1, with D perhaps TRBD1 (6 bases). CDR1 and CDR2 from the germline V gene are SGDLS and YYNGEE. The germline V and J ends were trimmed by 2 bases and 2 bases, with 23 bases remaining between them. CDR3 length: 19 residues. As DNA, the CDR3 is TGTGCCAGCAGCGTCTCAGGGGCTATCCGTTCTAGAGCCTACAATGAGCAGTTCTTC. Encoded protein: CASSVSGAIRSRAYNEQFF. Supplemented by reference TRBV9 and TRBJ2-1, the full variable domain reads DSGVTQTPKHLITATGQRVTLRCSPRSGDLSVYWYQQSLDQGLQFLIQYYNGEERAKGNILERFSAQQFPDLHSELNLSSLELGDSALYFCASSVSGAIRSRAYNEQFFGPGTRLTVL.

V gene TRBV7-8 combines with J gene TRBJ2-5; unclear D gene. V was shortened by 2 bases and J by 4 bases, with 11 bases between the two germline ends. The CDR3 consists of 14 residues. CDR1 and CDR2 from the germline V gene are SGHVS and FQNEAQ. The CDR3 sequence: CASSLRRLLETQYF. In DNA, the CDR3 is TGTGCCAGCAGCTTACGCAGGCTACTAGAGACCCAGTACTTC.

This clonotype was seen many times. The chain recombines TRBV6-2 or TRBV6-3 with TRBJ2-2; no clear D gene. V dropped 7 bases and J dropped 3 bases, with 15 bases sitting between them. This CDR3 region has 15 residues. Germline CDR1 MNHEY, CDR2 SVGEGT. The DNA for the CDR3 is TGTGCCAGCAAAATCGGACCGCTATACACCGGGGAGCTGTTTTTT. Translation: CASKIGPLYTGELFF.

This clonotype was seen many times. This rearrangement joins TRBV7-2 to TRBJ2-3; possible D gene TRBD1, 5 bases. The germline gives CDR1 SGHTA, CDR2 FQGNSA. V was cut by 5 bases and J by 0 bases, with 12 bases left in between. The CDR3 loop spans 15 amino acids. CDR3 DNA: TGTGCCAGCAGCACGCATCAGGGTAGCACAGATACGCAGTATTTT. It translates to CASSTHQGSTDTQYF.

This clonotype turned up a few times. The CDR3 DNA follows: TGTGCCAGCAGTTACAGGGCCGTTGGCTACACCTTC. As protein: CASSYRAVGYTF. J is TRBJ1-2 and V is TRBV6-2 or TRBV6-3; D unresolved. Germline loops: CDR1 MNHEY, CDR2 SVGEGT. This CDR3 has 12 amino acids. V was clipped by 2 bases and J by 7 bases, with 8 bases between them.

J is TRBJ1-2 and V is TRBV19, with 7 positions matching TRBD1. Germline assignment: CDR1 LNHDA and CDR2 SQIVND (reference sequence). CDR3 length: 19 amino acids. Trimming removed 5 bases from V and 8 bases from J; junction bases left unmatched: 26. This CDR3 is CASSGSTIGELGRGKGYTF. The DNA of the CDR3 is TGTGCCAGTAGTGGATCCACCATTGGGGAATTGGGCAGGGGGAAAGGCTACACCTTC.

DNA for the CDR3: TGTGCCACCAGTGACCCACTGAACACTGAAGCTTTCTTT. Protein product: CATSDPLNTEAFF. J is TRBJ1-1 and V is TRBV24-1, with no clear D. This CDR3 has 13 amino acids. Germline V gene data show CDR1 as KGHDR and CDR2 as SFDVKD. V was cut by 4 bases and J by 0 bases, with 5 bases left in between.

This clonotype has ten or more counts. This chain's CDR3 is CASSLFPATSYNEQFF. In nucleotides, the CDR3 is TGTGCCAGCAGCTTATTCCCAGCTACCTCCTACAATGAGCAGTTCTTC. J is TRBJ2-1 and V is TRBV7-3; no clear D. Deletions cut 2 bases from V and 0 bases from J, with 11 bases between. CDR3 length: 16 amino acids. CDR1 and CDR2 (germline): SGHTA, FQGTGA.

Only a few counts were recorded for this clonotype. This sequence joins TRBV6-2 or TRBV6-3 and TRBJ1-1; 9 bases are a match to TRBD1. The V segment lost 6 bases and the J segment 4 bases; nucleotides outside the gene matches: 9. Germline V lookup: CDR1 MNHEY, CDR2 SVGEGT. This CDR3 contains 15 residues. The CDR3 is CASSRGGTGTTEAFF. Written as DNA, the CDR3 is TGTGCCAGCAGCCGCGGGGGGACAGGGACCACTGAAGCTTTCTTT.

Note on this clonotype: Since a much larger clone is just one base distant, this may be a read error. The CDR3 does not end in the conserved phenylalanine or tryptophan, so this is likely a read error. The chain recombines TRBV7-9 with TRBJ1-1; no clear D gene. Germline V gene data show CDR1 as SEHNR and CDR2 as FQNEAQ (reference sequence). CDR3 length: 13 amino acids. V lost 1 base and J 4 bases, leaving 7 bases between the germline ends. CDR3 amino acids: CASSLEQLTEAFS. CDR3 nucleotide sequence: TGTGCCAGCAGCTTAGAACAGCTCACTGAAGCTTTCTCT.

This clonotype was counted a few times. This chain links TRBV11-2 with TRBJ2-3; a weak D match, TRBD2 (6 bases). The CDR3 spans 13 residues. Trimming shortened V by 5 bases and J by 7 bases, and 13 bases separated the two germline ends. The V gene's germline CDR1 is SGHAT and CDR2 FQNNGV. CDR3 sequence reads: CASSPGTAYTQYF. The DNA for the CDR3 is TGTGCCAGCAGCCCGGGGACTGCATATACGCAGTATTTT.

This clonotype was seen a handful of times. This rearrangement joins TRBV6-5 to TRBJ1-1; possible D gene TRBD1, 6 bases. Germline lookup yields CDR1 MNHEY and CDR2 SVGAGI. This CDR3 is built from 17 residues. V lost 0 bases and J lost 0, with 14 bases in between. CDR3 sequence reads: CASSYSSGHQMNTEAFF. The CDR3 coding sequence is TGTGCCAGCAGTTACTCCTCGGGACACCAGATGAACACTGAAGCTTTCTTT.

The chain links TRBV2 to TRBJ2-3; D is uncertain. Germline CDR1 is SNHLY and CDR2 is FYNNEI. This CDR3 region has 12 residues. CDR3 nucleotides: TGTGCGACCCGGGCCGACACAGATACGCAGTATTTT. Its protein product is CATRADTDTQYF.

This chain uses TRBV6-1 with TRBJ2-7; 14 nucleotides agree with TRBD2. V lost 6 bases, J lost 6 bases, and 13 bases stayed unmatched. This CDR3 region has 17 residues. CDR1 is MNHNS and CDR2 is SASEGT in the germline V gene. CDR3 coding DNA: TGTGCCAGCAGCAGACCTCCGGGACTAGCGGGAGTTCCCGAGCAGTACGTC. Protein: CASSRPPGLAGVPEQYV.